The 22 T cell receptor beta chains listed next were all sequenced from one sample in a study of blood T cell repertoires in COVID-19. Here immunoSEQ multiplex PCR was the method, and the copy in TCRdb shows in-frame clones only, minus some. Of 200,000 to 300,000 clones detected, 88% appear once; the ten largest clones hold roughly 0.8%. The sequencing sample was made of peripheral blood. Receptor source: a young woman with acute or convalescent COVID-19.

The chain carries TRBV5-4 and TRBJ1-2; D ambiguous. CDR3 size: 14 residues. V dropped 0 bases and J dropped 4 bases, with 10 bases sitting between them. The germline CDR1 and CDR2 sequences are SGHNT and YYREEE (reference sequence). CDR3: CASSLGVEGYGYTF. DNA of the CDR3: TGTGCCAGCAGCTTGGGGGTTGAGGGCTATGGCTACACCTTC.

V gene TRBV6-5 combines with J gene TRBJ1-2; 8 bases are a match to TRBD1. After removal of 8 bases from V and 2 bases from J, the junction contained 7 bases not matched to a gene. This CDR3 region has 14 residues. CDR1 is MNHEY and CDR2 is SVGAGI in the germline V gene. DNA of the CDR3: TGTGCCAGCGAGGGGGACAGGCCAAACTATGGCTACACCTTC. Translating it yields CASEGDRPNYGYTF.

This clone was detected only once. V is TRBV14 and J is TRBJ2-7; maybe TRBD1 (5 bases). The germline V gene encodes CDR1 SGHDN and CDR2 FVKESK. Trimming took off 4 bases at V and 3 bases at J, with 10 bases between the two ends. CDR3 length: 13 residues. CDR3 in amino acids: CASSLKQVYEQYF. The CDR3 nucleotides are TGTGCCAGCAGCCTAAAACAGGTCTACGAGCAGTACTTC.

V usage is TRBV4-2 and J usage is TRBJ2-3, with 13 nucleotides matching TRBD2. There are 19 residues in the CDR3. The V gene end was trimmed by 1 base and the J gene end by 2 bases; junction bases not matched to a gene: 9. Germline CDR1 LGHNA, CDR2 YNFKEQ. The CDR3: CASSQGRGGLAGVTDTQYF. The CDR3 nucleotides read TGTGCCAGCAGCCAAGGTCGGGGAGGACTAGCGGGAGTCACAGATACGCAGTATTTT.

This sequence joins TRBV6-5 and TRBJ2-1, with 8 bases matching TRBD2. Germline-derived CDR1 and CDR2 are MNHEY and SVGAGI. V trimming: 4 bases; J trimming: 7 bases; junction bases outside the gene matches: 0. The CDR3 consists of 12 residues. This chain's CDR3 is CASSLAGNEQFF. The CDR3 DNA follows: TGTGCCAGCAGTTTAGCGGGAAATGAGCAGTTCTTC.

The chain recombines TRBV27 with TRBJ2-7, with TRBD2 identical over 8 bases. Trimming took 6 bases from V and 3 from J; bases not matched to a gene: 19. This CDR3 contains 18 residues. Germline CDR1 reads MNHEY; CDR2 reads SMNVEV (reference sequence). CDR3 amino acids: CASRAQGNLLAAGYEQYF. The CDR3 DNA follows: TGTGCCAGCAGGGCCCAGGGTAATTTACTAGCGGCTGGCTACGAGCAGTACTTC.

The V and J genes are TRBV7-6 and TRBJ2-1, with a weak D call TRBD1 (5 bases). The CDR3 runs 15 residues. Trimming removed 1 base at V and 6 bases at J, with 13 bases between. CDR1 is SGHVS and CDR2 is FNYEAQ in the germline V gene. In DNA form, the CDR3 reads TGTGCCAGCAGCTTAGGGGGCGCGACGTTCAATGAGCAGTTCTTC. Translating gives CASSLGGATFNEQFF. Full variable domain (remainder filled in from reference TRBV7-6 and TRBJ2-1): GAGVSQSPRYKVTKRGQDVALRCDPISGHVSLYWYRQALGQGPEFLTYFNYEAQQDKSGLPNDRFSAERPEGSISTLTIQRTEQRDSAMYRCASSLGGATFNEQFFGPGTRLTVL.

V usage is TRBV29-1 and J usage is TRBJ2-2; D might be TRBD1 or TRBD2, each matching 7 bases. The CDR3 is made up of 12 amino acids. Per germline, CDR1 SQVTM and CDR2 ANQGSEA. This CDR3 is CTGGTVTGELFF. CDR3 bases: TGCACCGGGGGGACAGTCACCGGGGAGCTGTTTTTT.

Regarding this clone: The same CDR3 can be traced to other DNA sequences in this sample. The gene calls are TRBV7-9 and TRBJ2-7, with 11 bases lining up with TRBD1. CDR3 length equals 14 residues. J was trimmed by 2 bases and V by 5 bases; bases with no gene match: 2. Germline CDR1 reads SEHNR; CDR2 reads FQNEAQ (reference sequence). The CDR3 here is CASSPGQGAYEQYF. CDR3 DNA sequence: TGTGCCAGCAGCCCGGGACAGGGGGCCTACGAGCAGTACTTC.

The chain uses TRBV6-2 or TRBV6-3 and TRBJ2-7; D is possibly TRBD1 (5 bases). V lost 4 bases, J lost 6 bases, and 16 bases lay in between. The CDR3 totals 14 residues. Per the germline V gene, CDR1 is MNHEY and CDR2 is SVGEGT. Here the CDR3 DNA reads TGTGCCAGCAGTTTTGATCCCAGGGCCCCCGAGCAGTACTTC. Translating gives CASSFDPRAPEQYF.

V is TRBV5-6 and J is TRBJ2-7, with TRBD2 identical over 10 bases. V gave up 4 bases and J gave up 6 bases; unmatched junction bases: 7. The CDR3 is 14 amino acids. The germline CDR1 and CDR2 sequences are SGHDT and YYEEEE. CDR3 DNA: TGTGCCAGCAGCCCCCGACTAGCGGGTGGCGAGCAGTACTTC. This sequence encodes CASSPRLAGGEQYF.

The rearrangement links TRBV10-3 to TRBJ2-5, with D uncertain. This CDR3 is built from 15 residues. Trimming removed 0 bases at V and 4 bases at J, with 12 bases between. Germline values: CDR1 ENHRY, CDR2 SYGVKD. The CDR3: CAISESIRLTETQYF. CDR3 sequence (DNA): TGTGCCATCAGTGAGTCAATTCGGTTAACAGAGACCCAGTACTTC.

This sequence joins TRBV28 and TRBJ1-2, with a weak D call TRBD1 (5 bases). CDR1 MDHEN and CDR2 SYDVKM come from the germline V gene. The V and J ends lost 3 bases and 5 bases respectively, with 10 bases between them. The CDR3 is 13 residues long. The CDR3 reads CASSFLGEYGYTF. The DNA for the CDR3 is TGTGCCAGCAGTTTTCTAGGGGAATATGGCTACACCTTC.

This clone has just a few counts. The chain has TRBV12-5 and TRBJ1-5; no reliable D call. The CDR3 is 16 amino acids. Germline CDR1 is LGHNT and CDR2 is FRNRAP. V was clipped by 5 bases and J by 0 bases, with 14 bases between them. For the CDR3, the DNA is TGTGCTAGTGGTCAACACCGCAGTTATAGCAATCAGCCCCAGCATTTT. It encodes CASGQHRSYSNQPQHF.

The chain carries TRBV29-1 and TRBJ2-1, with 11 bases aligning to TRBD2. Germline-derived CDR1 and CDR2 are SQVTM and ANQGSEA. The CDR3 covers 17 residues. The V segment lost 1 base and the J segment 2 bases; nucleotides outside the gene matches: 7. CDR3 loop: CSVEGLAGSSTYNEQFF. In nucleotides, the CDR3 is TGCAGCGTTGAAGGACTAGCGGGAAGTAGCACCTACAATGAGCAGTTCTTC.

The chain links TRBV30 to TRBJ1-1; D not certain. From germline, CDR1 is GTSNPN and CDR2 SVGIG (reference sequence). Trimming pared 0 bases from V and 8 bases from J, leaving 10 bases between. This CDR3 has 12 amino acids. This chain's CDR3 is CAWSVLLGEAFF. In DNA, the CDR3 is TGTGCCTGGAGTGTACTACTAGGAGAAGCTTTCTTT.

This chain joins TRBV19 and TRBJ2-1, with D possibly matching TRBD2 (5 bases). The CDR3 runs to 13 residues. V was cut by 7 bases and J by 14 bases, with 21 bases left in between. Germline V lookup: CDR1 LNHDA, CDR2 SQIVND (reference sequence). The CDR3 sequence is CASMGDTPTEEFF. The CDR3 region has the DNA TGTGCCAGTATGGGAGATACGCCTACAGAGGAGTTCTTC.

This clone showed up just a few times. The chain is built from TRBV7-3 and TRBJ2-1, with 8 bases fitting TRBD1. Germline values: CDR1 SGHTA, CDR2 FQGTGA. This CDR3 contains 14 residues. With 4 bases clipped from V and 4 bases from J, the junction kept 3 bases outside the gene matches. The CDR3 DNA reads TGTGCCAGCAGCTCTGGACAGGGATACAATGAGCAGTTCTTC. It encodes CASSSGQGYNEQFF. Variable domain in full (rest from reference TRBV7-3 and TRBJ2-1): GAGVSQTPSNKVTEKGKYVELRCDPISGHTALYWYRQSLGQGPEFLIYFQGTGAADDSGLPNDRFFAVRPEGSVSTLKIQRTERGDSAVYLCASSSGQGYNEQFFGPGTRLTVL.

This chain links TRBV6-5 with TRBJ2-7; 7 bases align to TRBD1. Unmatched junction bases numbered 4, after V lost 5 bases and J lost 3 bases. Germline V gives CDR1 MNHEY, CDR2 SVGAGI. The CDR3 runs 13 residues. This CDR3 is CASSNRGNYEQYF. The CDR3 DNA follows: TGTGCCAGCAGTAACAGGGGAAACTACGAGCAGTACTTC.

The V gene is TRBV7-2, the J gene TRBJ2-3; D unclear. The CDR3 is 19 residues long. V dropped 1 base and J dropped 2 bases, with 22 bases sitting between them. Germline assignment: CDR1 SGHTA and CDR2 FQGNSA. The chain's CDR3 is CASSLGPTPSLPDTDTQYF. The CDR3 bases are TGTGCCAGCAGCTTAGGTCCTACGCCTTCCCTTCCCGACACAGATACGCAGTATTTT.

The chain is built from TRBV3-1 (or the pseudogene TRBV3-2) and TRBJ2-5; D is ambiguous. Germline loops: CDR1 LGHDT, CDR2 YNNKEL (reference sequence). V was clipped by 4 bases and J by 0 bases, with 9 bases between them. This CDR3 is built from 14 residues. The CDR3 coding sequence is TGTGCCAGCAGCCGAAAAGACTACCAAGAGACCCAGTACTTC. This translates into CASSRKDYQETQYF.

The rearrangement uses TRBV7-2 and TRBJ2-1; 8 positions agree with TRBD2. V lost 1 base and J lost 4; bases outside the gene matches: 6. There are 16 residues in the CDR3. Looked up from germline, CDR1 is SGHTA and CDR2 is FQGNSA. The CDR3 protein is CASSLVSGTGYNEQFF. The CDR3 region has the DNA TGTGCCAGCAGCTTAGTTAGCGGGACCGGATACAATGAGCAGTTCTTC.